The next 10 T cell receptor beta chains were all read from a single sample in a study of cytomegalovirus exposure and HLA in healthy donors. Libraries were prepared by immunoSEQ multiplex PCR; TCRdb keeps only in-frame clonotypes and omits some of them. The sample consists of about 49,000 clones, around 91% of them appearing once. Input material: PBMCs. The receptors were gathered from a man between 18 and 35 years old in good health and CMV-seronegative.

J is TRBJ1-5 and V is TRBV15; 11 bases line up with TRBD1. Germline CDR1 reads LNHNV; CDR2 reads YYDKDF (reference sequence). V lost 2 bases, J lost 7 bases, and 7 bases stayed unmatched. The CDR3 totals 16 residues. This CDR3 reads CATSRKGQGVGQPQHF. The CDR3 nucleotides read TGTGCCACCAGCAGAAAGGGACAGGGGGTAGGGCAGCCCCAGCATTTT.

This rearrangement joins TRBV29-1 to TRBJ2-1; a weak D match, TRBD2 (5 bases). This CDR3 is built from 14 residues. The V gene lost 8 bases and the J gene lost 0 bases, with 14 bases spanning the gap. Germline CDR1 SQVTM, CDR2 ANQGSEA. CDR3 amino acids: CSLRGLSSYNEQFF. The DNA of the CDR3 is TGCAGCCTTCGCGGGCTGAGCTCCTACAATGAGCAGTTCTTC.

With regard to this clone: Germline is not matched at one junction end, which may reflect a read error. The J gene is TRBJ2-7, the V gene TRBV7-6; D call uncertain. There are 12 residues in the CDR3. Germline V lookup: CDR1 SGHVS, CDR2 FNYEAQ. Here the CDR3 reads CASSLVSSEVIF. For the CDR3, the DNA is TGTGCCAGCAGCTTAGTAAGCTCCGAAGTGATCTTC.

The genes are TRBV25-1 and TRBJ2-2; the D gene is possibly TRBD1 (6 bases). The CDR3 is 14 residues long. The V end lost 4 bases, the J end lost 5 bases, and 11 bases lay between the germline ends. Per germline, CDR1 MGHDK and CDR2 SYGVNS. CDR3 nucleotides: TGTGCCAGCAGTGGACAGGATTTAACCGGGGAGCTGTTTTTT. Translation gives CASSGQDLTGELFF.

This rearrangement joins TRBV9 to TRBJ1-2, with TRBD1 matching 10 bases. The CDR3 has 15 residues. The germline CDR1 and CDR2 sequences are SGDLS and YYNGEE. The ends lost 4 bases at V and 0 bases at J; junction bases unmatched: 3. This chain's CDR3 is CASSPGQGANYGYTF. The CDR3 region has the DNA TGTGCCAGCAGCCCCGGACAGGGGGCTAACTATGGCTACACCTTC.

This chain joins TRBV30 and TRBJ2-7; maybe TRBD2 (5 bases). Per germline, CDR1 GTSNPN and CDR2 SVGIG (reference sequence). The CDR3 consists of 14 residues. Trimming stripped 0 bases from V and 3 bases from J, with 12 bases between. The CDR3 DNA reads TGTGCCTGGAGTGTAAATAGAGAGGGCTACGAGCAGTACTTC. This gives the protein CAWSVNREGYEQYF.

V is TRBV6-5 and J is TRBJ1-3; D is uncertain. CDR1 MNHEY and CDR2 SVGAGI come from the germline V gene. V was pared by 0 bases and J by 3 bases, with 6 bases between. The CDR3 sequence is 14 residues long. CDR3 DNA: TGTGCCAGCAGTTACTCGGGAGATGGAAACACCATATATTTT. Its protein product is CASSYSGDGNTIYF.

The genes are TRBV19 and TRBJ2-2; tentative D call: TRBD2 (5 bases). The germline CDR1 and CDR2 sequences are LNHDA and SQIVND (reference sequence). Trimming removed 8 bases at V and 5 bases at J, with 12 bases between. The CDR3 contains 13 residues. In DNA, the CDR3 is TGTGCCAGTGGGCAACGGAGGACCGGGGAGCTGTTTTTT. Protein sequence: CASGQRRTGELFF.

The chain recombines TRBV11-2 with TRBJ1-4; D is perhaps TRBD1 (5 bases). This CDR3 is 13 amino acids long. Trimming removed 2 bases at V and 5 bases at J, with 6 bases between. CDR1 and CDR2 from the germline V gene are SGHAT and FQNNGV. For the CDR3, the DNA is TGTGCCAGCAGCTTAACAGGAAATGAAAAACTGTTTTTT. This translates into CASSLTGNEKLFF. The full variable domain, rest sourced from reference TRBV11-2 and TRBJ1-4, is EAGVAQSPRYKIIEKRQSVAFWCNPISGHATLYWYQQILGQGPKLLIQFQNNGVVDDSQLPKDRFSAERLKGVDSTLKIQPAKLEDSAVYLCASSLTGNEKLFFGSGTQLSVL.

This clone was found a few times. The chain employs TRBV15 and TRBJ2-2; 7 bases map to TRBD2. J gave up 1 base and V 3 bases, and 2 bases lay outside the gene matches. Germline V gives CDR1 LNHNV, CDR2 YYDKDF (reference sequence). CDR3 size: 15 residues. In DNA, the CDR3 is TGTGCCACCAGCAGCGGGGAGGGGAACACCGGGGAGCTGTTTTTT. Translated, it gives CATSSGEGNTGELFF.